The sequence of this T cell receptor (beta chain) was determined in a study of blood T cell repertoires in COVID-19. Study at large: Some COVID-19 samples were acute and others convalescent; all came from the United States, Italy and Spain.

TCRdb's table, derived via immunoSEQ multiplex PCR, lists solely in-frame clones and lacks some. The sample lists approximately 81,000 clones, roughly 89% occurring once. The CDR3 runs 16 residues. Germline CDR1 is SGHKS and CDR2 is YYEKEE (reference sequence). V lost 4 bases to trimming and J lost 1 base, with 14 bases between them. The sequence was collected from a woman in her forties or fifties with acute COVID-19. V usage is TRBV5-5 and J usage is TRBJ2-2; tentatively, D is TRBD2 (6 bases). Sequencing input: PBMCs or T cells enriched from blood (not recorded which). The CDR3 bases are TGTGCCAGCAGCCCGCTTGGAGGGGAGAACACCGGGGAGCTGTTTTTT. This sequence encodes CASSPLGGENTGELFF.